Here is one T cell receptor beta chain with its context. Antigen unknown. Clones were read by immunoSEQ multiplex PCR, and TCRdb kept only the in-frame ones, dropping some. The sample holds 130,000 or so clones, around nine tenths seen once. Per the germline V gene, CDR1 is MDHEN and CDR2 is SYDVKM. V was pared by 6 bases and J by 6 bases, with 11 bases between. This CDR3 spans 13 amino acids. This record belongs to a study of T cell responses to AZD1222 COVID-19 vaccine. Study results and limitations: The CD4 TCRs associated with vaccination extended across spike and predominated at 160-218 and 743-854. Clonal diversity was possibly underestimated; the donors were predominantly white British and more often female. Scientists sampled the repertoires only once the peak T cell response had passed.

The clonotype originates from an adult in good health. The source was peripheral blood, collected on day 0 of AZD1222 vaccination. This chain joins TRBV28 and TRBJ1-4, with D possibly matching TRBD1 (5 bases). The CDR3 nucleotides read TGTGCCAGCAGCCGGGGACGGGATGAAAAACTGTTTTTT. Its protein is CASSRGRDEKLFF.